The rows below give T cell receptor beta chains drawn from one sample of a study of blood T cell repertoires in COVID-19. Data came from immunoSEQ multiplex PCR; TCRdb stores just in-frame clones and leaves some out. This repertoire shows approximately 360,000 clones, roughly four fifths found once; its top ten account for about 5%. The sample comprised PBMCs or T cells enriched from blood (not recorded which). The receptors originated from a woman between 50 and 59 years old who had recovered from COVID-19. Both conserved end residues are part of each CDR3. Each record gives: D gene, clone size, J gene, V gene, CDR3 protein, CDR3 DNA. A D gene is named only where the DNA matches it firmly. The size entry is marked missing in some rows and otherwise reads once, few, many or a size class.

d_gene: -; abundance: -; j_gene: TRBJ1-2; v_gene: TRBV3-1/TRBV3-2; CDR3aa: CASSQGEGKIGGYTF; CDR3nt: TGTGCCAGCAGCCAGGGGGAGGGAAAGATAGGAGGCTACACCTTC
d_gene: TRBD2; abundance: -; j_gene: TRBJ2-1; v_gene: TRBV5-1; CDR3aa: CASSPGGGSYNEQFF; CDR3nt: TGCGCCAGCAGCCCCGGGGGGGGCTCCTACAATGAGCAGTTCTTC
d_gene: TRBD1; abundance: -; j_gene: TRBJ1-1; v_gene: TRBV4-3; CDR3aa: CASSQGDSEAFF; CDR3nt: TGCGCCAGCAGCCAAGGGGACAGTGAAGCTTTCTTT
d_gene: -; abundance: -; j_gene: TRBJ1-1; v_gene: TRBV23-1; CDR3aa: CASSQRGWLNTEAFF; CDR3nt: TGCGCCAGCAGTCAAAGAGGGTGGTTGAACACTGAAGCTTTCTTT
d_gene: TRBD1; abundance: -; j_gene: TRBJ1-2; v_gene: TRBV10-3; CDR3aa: CAGQGTRGYTF; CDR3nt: TGTGCCGGACAGGGGACGAGGGGCTACACCTTC
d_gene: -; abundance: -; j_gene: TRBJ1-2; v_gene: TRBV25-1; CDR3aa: CASSELGSYYGYTF; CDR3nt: TGTGCCAGCAGTGAGTTAGGGAGCTACTATGGCTACACCTTC
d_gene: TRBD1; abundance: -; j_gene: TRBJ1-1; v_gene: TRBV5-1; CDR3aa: CASSQGQGGTEAFF; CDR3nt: TGCGCCAGCAGCCAAGGACAGGGAGGAACTGAAGCTTTCTTT
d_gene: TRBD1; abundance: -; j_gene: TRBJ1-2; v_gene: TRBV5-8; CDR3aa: CASSLRQGRGYTF; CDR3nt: TGTGCCAGCAGCTTGCGACAGGGAAGGGGCTACACCTTC
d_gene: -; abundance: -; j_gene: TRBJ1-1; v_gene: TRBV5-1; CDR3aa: CASSLIGELEAFF; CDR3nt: TGCGCCAGCAGCTTGATCGGTGAGCTTGAAGCTTTCTTT
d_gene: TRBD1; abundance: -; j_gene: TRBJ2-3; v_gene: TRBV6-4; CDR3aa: CASSPGAGGYQGTQYF; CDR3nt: TGTGCCAGCAGTCCAGGAGCAGGGGGCTACCAGGGTACGCAGTATTTT
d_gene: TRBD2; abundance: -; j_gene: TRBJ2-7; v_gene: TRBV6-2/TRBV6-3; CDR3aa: CASSQGLAGVSEQYF; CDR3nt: TGTGCCAGCAGTCAAGGACTAGCGGGAGTCTCCGAGCAGTACTTC
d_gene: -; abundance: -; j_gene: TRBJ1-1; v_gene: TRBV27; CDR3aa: CASSLTGNTEAFF; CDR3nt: TGTGCCAGCAGTTTAACGGGGAACACTGAAGCTTTCTTT
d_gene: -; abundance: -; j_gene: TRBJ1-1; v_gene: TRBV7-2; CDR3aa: CASSWGQGAGSTEAFF; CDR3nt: TGTGCCAGCAGCTGGGGCCAGGGAGCGGGAAGCACTGAAGCTTTCTTT
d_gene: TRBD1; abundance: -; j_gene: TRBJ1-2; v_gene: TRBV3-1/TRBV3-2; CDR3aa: CASSQGPDRGVFTF; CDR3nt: TGTGCCAGCAGCCAAGGGCCGGACAGGGGAGTTTTCACCTTC
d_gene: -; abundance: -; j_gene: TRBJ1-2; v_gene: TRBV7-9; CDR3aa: CASGQGDGYTF; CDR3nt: TGTGCCAGCGGTCAGGGCGATGGCTACACCTTC
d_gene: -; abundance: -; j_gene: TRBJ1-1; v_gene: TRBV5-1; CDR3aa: CASSLDPGGTEAFF; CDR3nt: TGCGCCAGCAGCCTGGACCCAGGAGGTACTGAAGCTTTCTTT
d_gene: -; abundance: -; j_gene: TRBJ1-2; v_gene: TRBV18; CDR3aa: CASSPMGPYGYTF; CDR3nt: TGTGCCAGCTCACCAATGGGCCCCTATGGCTACACCTTC
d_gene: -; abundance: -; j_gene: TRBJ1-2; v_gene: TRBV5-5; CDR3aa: CASSFSPTLTENYGYTF; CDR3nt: TGTGCCAGCAGCTTTTCTCCCACTCTGACAGAAAACTATGGCTACACCTTC
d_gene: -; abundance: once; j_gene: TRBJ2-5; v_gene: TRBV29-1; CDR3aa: CSVDPGPETQYF; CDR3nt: TGCAGCGTTGATCCCGGTCCAGAGACCCAGTACTTC
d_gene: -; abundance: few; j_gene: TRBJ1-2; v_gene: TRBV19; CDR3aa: CATCRDTAFESYTF; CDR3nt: TGTGCCACTTGCCGGGACACGGCTTTTGAGAGCTACACCTTC
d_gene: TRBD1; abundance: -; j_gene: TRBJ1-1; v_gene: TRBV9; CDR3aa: CASSVRAQGVTEAFF; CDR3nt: TGTGCCAGCAGCGTAAGGGCGCAGGGGGTCACTGAAGCTTTCTTT
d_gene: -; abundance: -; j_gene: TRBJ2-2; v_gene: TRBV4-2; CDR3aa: CASSQPGLVGTGELFF; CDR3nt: TGTGCCAGCAGCCAACCAGGTCTGGTAGGCACCGGGGAGCTGTTTTTT
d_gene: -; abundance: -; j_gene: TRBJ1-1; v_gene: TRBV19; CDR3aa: CASSMGGGAEAFF; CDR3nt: TGTGCCAGTAGTATGGGAGGGGGTGCTGAAGCTTTCTTT
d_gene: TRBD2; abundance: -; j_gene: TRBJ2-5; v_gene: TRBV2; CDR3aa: CASTDGVAGGSYQETQYF; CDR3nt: TGTGCCAGCACCGACGGGGTAGCGGGGGGGTCGTACCAAGAGACCCAGTACTTC
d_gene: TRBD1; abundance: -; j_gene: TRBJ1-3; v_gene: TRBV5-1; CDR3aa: CASSRDRAGNTIYF; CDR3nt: TGCGCCAGCAGCCGGGACAGGGCTGGAAACACCATATATTTT
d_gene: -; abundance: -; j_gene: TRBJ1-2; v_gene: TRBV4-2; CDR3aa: CASSQDGGFEDGYTF; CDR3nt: TGTGCCAGCAGCCAAGATGGTGGTTTTGAGGATGGCTACACCTTC
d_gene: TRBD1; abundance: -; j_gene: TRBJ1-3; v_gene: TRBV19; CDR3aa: CATLGQSSGNTIYF; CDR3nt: TGTGCCACCTTGGGACAGAGCTCTGGAAACACCATATATTTT
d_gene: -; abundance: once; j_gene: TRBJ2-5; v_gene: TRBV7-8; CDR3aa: CASSRRRQETQYF; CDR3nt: TGTGCCAGCAGCCGGCGTCGACAAGAGACCCAGTACTTC
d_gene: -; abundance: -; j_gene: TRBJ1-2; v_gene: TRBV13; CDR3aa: CASHSPTDYGYTF; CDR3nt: TGTGCCAGCCACAGTCCGACAGACTATGGCTACACCTTC
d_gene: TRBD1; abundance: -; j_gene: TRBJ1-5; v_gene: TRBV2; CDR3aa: CASSERTGSIQPQHF; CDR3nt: TGTGCCAGCAGTGAGAGGACAGGGTCCATTCAGCCCCAGCATTTT
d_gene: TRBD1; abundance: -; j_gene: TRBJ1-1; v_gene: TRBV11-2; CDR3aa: CASSSFITGAVEAFF; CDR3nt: TGTGCCAGCAGCTCCTTTATAACAGGGGCCGTTGAAGCTTTCTTT
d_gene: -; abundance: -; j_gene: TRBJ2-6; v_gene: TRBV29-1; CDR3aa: CSVADSAGANVLTF; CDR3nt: TGCAGCGTGGCAGACTCGGCTGGGGCCAACGTCCTGACTTTC
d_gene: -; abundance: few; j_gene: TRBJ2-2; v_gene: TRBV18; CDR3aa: CASSPPMGAGTGELFF; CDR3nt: TGTGCCAGCTCACCACCGATGGGGGCAGGCACCGGGGAGCTGTTTTTT
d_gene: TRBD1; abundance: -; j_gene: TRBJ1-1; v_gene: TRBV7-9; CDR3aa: CASSFGGQGGTEAFF; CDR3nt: TGTGCCAGCAGCTTCGGTGGACAGGGTGGCACTGAAGCTTTCTTT
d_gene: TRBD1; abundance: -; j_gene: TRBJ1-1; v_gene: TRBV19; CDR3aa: CASSIELLRGTEAFF; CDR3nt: TGTGCCAGTAGTATAGAGCTTCTCAGGGGGACTGAAGCTTTCTTT
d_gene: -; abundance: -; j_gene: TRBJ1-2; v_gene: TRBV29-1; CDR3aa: CSVAKTPTGNYGYTF; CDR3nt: TGCAGCGTCGCCAAAACACCGACGGGTAACTATGGCTACACCTTC
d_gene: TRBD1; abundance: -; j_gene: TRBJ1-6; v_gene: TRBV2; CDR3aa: CASTLAGTGSSPLHF; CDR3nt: TGTGCCAGCACTCTCGCCGGGACAGGGTCTTCACCCCTCCACTTT
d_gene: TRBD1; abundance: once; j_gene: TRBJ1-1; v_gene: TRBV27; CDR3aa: CASYDPRTGEAFF; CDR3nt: TGTGCCAGCTATGACCCCAGGACAGGTGAAGCTTTCTTT
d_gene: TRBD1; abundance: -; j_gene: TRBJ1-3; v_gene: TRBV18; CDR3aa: CASSPGQPRPTIYF; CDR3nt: TGTGCCAGCTCACCGGGACAGCCCAGACCCACCATATATTTT
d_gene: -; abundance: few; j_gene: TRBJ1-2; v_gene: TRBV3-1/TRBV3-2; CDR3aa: CASSQETPRGYTF; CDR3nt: TGTGCCAGCAGCCAAGAAACCCCCAGGGGCTACACCTTC
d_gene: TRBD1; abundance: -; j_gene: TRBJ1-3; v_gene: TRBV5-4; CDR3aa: CASSSRDRGVGNTIYF; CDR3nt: TGTGCCAGCAGTTCGCGGGACAGGGGTGTAGGAAACACCATATATTTT
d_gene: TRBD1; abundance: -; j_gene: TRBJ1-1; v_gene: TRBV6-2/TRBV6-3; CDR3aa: CASSFGQGAEAFF; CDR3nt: TGTGCCAGCAGCTTCGGACAGGGCGCCGAAGCTTTCTTT
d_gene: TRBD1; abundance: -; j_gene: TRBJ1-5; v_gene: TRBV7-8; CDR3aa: CASSLPGTGRLNQPQHF; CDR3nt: TGTGCCAGCAGCTTACCCGGGACAGGGAGGTTGAATCAGCCCCAGCATTTT
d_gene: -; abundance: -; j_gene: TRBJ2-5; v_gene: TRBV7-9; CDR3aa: CASSPVGSRREETQYF; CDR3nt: TGTGCCAGCAGCCCTGTCGGGTCCCGGCGGGAAGAGACCCAGTACTTC
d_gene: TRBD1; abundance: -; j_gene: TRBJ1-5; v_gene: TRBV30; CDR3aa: CAWSVDRGSQPQHF; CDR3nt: TGTGCCTGGAGCGTAGACAGGGGAAGTCAGCCCCAGCATTTT
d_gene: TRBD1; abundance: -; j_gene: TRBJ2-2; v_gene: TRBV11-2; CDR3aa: CASSFSTGVTGELFF; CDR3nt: TGTGCCAGCAGCTTTAGCACAGGGGTCACCGGGGAGCTGTTTTTT
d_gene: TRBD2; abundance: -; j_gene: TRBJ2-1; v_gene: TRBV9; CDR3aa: CASSVELAGAFEGEQFF; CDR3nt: TGTGCCAGCAGCGTAGAGCTAGCGGGAGCATTCGAGGGTGAGCAGTTCTTC
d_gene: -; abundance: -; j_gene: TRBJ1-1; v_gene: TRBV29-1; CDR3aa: CSVGGGSSMYTEAFF; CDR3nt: TGCAGCGTTGGTGGGGGGAGCTCTATGTACACTGAAGCTTTCTTT
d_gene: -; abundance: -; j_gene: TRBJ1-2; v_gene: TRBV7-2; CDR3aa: CASTFHDVSEGYTF; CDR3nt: TGTGCCAGCACCTTTCATGACGTGTCGGAGGGCTACACCTTC
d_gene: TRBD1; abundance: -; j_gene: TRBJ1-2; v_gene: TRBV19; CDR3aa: CASSLTGNYGYTF; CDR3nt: TGTGCCAGTAGCCTGACAGGGAACTATGGCTACACCTTC
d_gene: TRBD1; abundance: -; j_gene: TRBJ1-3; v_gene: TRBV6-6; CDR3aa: CASRQPQGADTIYF; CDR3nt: TGTGCCAGCAGACAACCACAGGGGGCCGACACCATATATTTT
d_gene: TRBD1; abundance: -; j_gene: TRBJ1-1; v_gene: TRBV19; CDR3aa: CASSIPGQGNTEAFF; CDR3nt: TGTGCCAGTAGTATTCCGGGACAGGGGAACACTGAAGCTTTCTTT
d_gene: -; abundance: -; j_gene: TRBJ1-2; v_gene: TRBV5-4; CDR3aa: CASSLQGSNYGYTF; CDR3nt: TGTGCCAGCAGCTTACAGGGTTCTAACTATGGCTACACCTTC
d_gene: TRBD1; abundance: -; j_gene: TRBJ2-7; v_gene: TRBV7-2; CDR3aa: CASRPGQGSYEQYF; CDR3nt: TGTGCCAGCAGACCTGGACAGGGGTCCTACGAGCAGTACTTC